A selection of T cell receptor beta chains follows, all from one sample in a study of radiotherapy plus CTLA-4 blockade in lung cancer. The protocol was immunoSEQ multiplex PCR, while the TCRdb copy is restricted to in-frame clones and leaves out a portion. Found here are around 53,000 clones, approximately 86% of them singletons; the top ten hold about 17%. The specimen comprised peripheral blood, sampled from a patient treated with radiotherapy plus ipilimumab. The receptors shown here come from a human donor with non-small cell lung cancer that progressed on radiotherapy plus ipilimumab. Some clones in this sample may be carry-over from other donors' samples. The CDR3 runs from the conserved cysteine through the conserved F or W. The D gene is left open where the match is weak. Where a row states a size, it is once, few, many or the class of an expanded clone; other rows omit it.

clone_size	v_call	d_call	j_call	cdr3_aa	cdr3_nt
-	TRBV4-3	-	TRBJ2-2	CASRSAGLNTGELFF	TGCGCCAGCCGGAGCGCGGGGTTAAACACCGGGGAGCTGTTTTTT
-	TRBV6-1	TRBD1	TRBJ2-7	CASSDETGIYEQYF	TGTGCCAGCAGTGATGAGACAGGGATCTACGAGCAGTACTTC
-	TRBV5-1	-	TRBJ1-1	CASSLTWNTEAFF	TGCGCCAGCAGCCTCACATGGAACACTGAAGCTTTCTTT
-	TRBV27	-	TRBJ2-7	CASSLLGGNSYEQYF	TGTGCCAGCAGTTTATTAGGCGGCAACTCCTACGAGCAGTACTTC
-	TRBV7-8	-	TRBJ1-4	CASSLGGLNEKLFF	TGTGCCAGCAGCTTGGGGGGGTTGAATGAAAAACTGTTTTTT
-	TRBV5-4	TRBD2	TRBJ2-5	CASSVSGTRSETQYF	TGTGCCAGCAGCGTGTCCGGGACTAGGTCGGAGACCCAGTACTTC
-	TRBV2	-	TRBJ2-4	CASSAAGGNIQYF	TGTGCCAGCAGTGCTGCAGGGGGGAACATTCAGTACTTC
once	TRBV5-6	TRBD1	TRBJ1-2	CASSRGTEYGYTF	TGTGCCAGCAGCCGGGGGACAGAGTATGGCTACACCTTC
-	TRBV6-5	-	TRBJ2-1	CVSKAQGSGEQFF	TGTGTGAGCAAAGCCCAGGGTAGCGGAGAGCAGTTCTTC
once	TRBV7-9	TRBD1	TRBJ2-3	CASSLVPGQGTDTQYF	TGTGCCAGCAGCTTGGTACCGGGACAGGGCACAGATACGCAGTATTTT
-	TRBV5-1	-	TRBJ1-2	CASSLGPENYGYTF	TGCGCCAGCAGCTTGGGGCCGGAGAACTATGGCTACACCTTC
-	TRBV7-3	TRBD1	TRBJ1-2	CASSLAATGTGEGYTF	TGTGCCAGCAGCTTAGCGGCAACGGGGACAGGGGAAGGCTACACCTTC
-	TRBV5-1	TRBD1	TRBJ1-2	CASSRTGAITNYGYTF	TGCGCCAGCAGCCGGACAGGGGCTATAACTAACTATGGCTACACCTTC
-	TRBV27	TRBD1	TRBJ1-5	CASSLSTGVNQPQHF	TGTGCCAGCAGTTTATCGACAGGGGTCAATCAGCCCCAGCATTTT
-	TRBV29-1	TRBD2	TRBJ2-1	CSGTLIAGTYNEQFF	TGCAGCGGTACGTTAATAGCGGGGACCTACAATGAGCAGTTCTTC
-	TRBV4-1	-	TRBJ2-7	CASSRGTVDYEQYF	TGCGCCAGCAGCCGCGGGACAGTGGACTACGAGCAGTACTTC
-	TRBV5-1	TRBD2	TRBJ2-1	CASSATSGRAGDEQFF	TGCGCCAGCAGCGCGACTAGCGGGAGGGCCGGGGATGAGCAGTTCTTC
-	TRBV28	-	TRBJ2-7	CASTKRLGSYEQYF	TGTGCCAGCACAAAAAGGCTAGGTAGTTACGAGCAGTACTTC
-	TRBV9	-	TRBJ2-7	CASSVDGDTGEQYF	TGTGCCAGCAGCGTAGACGGGGATACGGGAGAGCAGTACTTC
-	TRBV5-1	-	TRBJ1-3	CASSLHEGAGNTIYF	TGCGCCAGCAGCTTACACGAGGGGGCTGGAAACACCATATATTTT
-	TRBV7-8	TRBD1	TRBJ1-2	CASSLVSGGDGYTF	TGTGCCAGCAGCTTAGTTTCAGGGGGCGATGGCTACACCTTC
-	TRBV5-6	TRBD1	TRBJ2-7	CASSLAGQGAEYF	TGTGCCAGCAGCTTGGCAGGACAGGGGGCCGAGTACTTC
-	TRBV4-3	-	TRBJ2-3	CASSQVVGEINTQYF	TGCGCCAGCAGCCAAGTGGTCGGGGAGATCAATACGCAGTATTTT
-	TRBV25-1	TRBD1	TRBJ1-2	CASSEDDRGREGYTF	TGTGCCAGCAGTGAAGACGACAGGGGGCGCGAGGGCTACACCTTC
-	TRBV30	TRBD1	TRBJ1-4	CACYRTGDLEKLFF	TGTGCCTGCTATCGGACAGGGGACTTGGAAAAACTGTTTTTT
-	TRBV12-1	-	TRBJ2-3	CASSHSGASTDTQYF	TGTGCCAGCAGCCATAGCGGGGCTAGCACAGATACGCAGTATTTT
-	TRBV5-1	-	TRBJ2-5	CASGSQGGQETQYF	TGCGCCAGCGGCTCTCAGGGGGGCCAAGAGACCCAGTACTTC
-	TRBV28	-	TRBJ2-7	CASSFSSNEQYF	TGTGCCAGCAGTTTTTCCAGTAACGAGCAGTACTTC
-	TRBV5-1	-	TRBJ1-1	CASSLSGSITEAFF	TGCGCCAGCAGCTTGTCAGGGTCGATCACTGAAGCTTTCTTT
-	TRBV27	-	TRBJ1-1	CASSSSTGISTEAFF	TGTGCCAGCAGTTCAAGTACAGGGATTAGCACTGAAGCTTTCTTT
-	TRBV7-2	TRBD1	TRBJ1-6	CASGQGARGEALHF	TGTGCCAGCGGACAGGGGGCCAGAGGAGAGGCCCTCCACTTT
-	TRBV2	-	TRBJ1-5	CASSDVGARGQPQHF	TGTGCCAGCAGTGATGTGGGGGCCCGGGGTCAGCCCCAGCATTTT
-	TRBV12-2	-	TRBJ2-7	CASRPVYREQYF	TGTGCAAGTCGCCCTGTGTATCGCGAGCAGTACTTC
few	TRBV7-8	TRBD2	TRBJ2-5	CASSLGTSGLYQETQYF	TGTGCCAGCAGCTTAGGTACTAGCGGTCTGTACCAAGAGACCCAGTACTTC
-	TRBV2	-	TRBJ1-2	CASTGLQGIHGYTF	TGTGCCAGCACAGGGCTACAGGGCATCCATGGCTACACCTTC
-	TRBV4-1	-	TRBJ2-3	CASSQATGSRPDTQYF	TGCGCCAGCAGCCAGGCTACAGGGTCAAGGCCAGATACGCAGTATTTT
-	TRBV5-1	-	TRBJ2-3	CASSLVSSGTDTQYF	TGCGCCAGCAGCTTGGTTTCTAGCGGCACAGATACGCAGTATTTT
-	TRBV5-1	-	TRBJ2-2	CASSLQGISGELFF	TGCGCCAGCAGCTTACAGGGAATATCGGGGGAGCTGTTTTTT
-	TRBV19	-	TRBJ2-1	CASSIGHSSYNEQFF	TGTGCCAGTAGTATAGGCCATAGCTCCTACAATGAGCAGTTCTTC
-	TRBV5-6	-	TRBJ1-2	CASRGLDYGYTF	TGTGCCAGCAGGGGGCTAGACTATGGCTACACCTTC
-	TRBV6-5	TRBD1	TRBJ2-7	CASSPRTGIDYEQYF	TGTGCCAGCAGCCCCCGGACAGGGATCGACTACGAGCAGTACTTC
-	TRBV7-2	TRBD2	TRBJ2-7	CASSLAATSGGEQYF	TGTGCCAGCAGCTTAGCCGCGACTAGCGGGGGGGAGCAGTACTTC
-	TRBV15	-	TRBJ1-5	CATEASGGNQPQHF	TGTGCCACCGAGGCCTCAGGGGGCAATCAGCCCCAGCATTTT
-	TRBV7-2	TRBD2	TRBJ2-1	CASSPPGLAGGPFF	TGTGCCAGCAGCCCCCCGGGACTAGCGGGAGGCCCGTTCTTC
-	TRBV27	TRBD1	TRBJ2-5	CASSPGTGNAETQYF	TGTGCCAGCAGTCCAGGGACAGGGAACGCAGAGACCCAGTACTTC
-	TRBV2	TRBD1	TRBJ1-4	CASSSGTGLYANEKLFF	TGTGCCAGCAGTTCCGGGACAGGACTTTATGCTAATGAAAAACTGTTTTTT
-	TRBV9	-	TRBJ1-2	CASSAQGTTFYGYTF	TGTGCCAGCAGCGCACAGGGAACCACGTTCTACGGCTACACCTTC
-	TRBV7-2	-	TRBJ1-2	CASSTAVEGYTF	TGTGCCAGCAGCACAGCGGTAGAGGGCTACACCTTC
-	TRBV10-3	-	TRBJ2-5	CAISDGLKQTQYF	TGTGCCATCAGTGATGGACTGAAACAGACCCAGTACTTC
-	TRBV6-6	-	TRBJ1-2	CASSYSREGNYGYTF	TGTGCCAGCAGTTACTCGAGGGAGGGAAACTATGGCTACACCTTC
-	TRBV4-3	TRBD2	TRBJ2-5	CASSPSSGGSETQYF	TGCGCCAGCAGCCCTTCGTCGGGGGGGAGCGAGACCCAGTACTTC